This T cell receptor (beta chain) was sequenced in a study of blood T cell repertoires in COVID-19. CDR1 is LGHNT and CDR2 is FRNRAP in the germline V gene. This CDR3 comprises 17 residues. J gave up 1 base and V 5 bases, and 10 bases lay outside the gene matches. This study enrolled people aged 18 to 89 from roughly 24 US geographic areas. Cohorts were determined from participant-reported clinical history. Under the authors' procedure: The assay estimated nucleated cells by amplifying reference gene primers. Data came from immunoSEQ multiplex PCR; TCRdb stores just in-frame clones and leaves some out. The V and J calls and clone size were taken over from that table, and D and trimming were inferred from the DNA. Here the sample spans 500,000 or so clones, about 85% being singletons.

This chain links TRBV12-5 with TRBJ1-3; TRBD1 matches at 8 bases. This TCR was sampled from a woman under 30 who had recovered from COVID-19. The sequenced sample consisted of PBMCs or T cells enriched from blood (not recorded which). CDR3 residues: CASGPIPGGKSGNTIYF. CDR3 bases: TGTGCTAGTGGTCCGATTCCAGGGGGCAAGTCTGGAAACACCATATATTTT.